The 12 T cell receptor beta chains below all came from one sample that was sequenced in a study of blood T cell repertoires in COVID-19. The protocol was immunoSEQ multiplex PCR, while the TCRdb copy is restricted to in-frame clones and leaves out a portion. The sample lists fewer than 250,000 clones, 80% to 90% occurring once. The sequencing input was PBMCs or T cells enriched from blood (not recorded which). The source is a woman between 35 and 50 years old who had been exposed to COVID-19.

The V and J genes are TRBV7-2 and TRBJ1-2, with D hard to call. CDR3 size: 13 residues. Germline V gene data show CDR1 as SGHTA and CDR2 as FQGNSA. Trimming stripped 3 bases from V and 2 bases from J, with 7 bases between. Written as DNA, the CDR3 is TGTGCCAGCAGCTTGTTTCTGAACTATGGCTACACCTTC. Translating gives CASSLFLNYGYTF. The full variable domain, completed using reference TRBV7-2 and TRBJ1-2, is GAGVSQSPSNKVTEKGKDVELRCDPISGHTALYWYRQSLGQGLEFLIYFQGNSAPDKSGLPSDRFSAERTGGSVSTLTIQRTQQEDSAVYLCASSLFLNYGYTFGSGTRLTVV.

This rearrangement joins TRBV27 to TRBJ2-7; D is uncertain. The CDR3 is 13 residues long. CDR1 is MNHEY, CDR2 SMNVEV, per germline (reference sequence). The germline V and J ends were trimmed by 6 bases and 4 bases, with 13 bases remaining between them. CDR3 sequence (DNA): TGTGCCAGCAGGGATTTCGCGAGGTACGAGCAGTACTTC. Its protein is CASRDFARYEQYF.

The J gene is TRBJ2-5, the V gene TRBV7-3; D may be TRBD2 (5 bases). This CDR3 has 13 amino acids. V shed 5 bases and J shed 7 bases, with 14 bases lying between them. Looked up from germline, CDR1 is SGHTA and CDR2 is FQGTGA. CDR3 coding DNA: TGTGCCAGCAGCCCCACGGGTGCGGGGACCCAGTACTTC. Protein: CASSPTGAGTQYF.

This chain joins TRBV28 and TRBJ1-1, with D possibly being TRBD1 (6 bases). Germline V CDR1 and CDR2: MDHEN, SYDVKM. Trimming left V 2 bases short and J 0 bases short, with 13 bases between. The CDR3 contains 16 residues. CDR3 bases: TGTGCCAGCAGTTTACCCTCCCCAGGGGTGAACACTGAAGCTTTCTTT. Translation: CASSLPSPGVNTEAFF.

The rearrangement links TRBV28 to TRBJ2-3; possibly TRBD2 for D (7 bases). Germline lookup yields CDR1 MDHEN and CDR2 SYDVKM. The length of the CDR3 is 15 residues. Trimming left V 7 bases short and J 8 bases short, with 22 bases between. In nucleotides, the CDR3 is TGTGCCAGCAATCCATCGGGGGGCGAAACGGGTACGCAGTATTTT. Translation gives CASNPSGGETGTQYF.

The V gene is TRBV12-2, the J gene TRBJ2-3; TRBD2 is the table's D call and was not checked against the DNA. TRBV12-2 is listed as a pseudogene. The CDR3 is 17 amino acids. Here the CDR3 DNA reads TGTGCAAGTCGCGATGAAGCCGGGACTAGCCTTGTAGATACGCAGTATTTT. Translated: CASRDEAGTSLVDTQYF.

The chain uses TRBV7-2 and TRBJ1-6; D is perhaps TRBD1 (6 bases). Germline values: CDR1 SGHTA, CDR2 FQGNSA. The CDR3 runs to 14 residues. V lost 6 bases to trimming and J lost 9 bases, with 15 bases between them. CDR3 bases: TGTGCCAGCAGGGTTGACAGGACGAGTTCACCCCTCCACTTT. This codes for CASRVDRTSSPLHF.

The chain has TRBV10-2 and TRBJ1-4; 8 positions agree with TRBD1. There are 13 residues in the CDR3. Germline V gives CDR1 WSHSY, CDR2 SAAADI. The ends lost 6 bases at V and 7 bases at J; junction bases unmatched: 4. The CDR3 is CASRTGAGEKLFF. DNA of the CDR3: TGCGCCAGCAGGACAGGGGCGGGTGAAAAACTGTTTTTT.

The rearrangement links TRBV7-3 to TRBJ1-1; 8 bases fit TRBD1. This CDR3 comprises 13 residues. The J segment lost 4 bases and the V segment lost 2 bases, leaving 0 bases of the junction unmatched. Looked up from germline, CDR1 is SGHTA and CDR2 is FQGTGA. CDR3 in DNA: TGTGCCAGCAGCTTAGGGACAGGCACTGAAGCTTTCTTT. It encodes CASSLGTGTEAFF.

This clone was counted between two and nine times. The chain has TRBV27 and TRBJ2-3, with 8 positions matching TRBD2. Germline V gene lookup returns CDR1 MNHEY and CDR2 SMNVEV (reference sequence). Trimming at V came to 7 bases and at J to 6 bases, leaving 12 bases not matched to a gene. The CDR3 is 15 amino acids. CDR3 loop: CASKDFRTSRDTQYF. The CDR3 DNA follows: TGTGCCAGCAAAGACTTTCGGACTAGCCGGGATACGCAGTATTTT.

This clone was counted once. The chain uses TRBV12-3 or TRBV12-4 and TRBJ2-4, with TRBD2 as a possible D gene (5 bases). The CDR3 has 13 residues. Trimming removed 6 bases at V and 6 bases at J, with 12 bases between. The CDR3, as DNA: TGTGCCAGCAGGAGGAGGACGATAAACATTCAGTACTTC. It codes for CASRRRTINIQYF.

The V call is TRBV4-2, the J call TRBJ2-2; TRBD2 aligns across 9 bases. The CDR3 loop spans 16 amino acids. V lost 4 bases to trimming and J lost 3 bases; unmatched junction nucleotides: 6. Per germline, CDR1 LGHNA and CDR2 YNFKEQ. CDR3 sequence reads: CASSLMVAGDTGELFF. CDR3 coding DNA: TGTGCCAGCAGCCTGATGGTAGCGGGGGACACCGGGGAGCTGTTTTTT.